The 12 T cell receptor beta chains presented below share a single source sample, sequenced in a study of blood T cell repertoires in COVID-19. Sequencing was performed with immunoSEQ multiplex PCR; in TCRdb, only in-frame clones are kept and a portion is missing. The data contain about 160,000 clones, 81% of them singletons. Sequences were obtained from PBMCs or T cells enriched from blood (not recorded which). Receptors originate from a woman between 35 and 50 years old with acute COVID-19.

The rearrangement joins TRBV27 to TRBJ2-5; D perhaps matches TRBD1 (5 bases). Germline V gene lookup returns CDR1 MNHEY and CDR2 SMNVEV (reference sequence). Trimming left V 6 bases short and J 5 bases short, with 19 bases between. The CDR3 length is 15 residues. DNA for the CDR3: TGTGCCAGCAGACAACCCCAGGGTAGCTACGAGACCCAGTACTTC. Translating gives CASRQPQGSYETQYF.

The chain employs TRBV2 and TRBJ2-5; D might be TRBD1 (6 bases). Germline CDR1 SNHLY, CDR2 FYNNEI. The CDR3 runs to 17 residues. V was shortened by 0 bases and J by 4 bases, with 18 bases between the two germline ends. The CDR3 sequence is CASSEAPTGRRVETQYF. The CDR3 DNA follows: TGTGCCAGCAGTGAAGCCCCCACAGGGCGGAGAGTAGAGACCCAGTACTTC.

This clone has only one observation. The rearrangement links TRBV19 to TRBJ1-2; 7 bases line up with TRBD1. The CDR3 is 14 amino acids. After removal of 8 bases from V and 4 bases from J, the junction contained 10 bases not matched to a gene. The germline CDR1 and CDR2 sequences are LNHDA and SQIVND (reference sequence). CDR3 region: CASGYTGDGYGYTF. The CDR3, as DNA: TGTGCCAGTGGGTATACAGGGGATGGCTATGGCTACACCTTC.

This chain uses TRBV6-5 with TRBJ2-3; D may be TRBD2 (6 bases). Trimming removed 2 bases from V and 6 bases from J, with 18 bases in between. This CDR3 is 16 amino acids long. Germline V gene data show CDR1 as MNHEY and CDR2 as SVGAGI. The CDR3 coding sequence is TGTGCCAGCAGTTACGGGACTCGCGGCGCGCGGGATACGCAGTATTTT. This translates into CASSYGTRGARDTQYF.

The CDR3 DNA is TGCAGCGTTGAAGACCCGGTAGCGGGAGCGAAGTACGAGCAGTACTTC. It yields the protein CSVEDPVAGAKYEQYF. This chain connects TRBV29-1 to TRBJ2-7, with TRBD2 matching over 9 bases. Trimming removed 0 bases from V and 4 bases from J; junction bases left unmatched: 10. The CDR3 extends over 16 amino acids. Germline V gene sequence: CDR1 SQVTM, CDR2 ANQGSEA.

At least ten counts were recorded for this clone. CDR3 region: CASSFFRSNSPLHF. CDR3 in DNA: TGTGCCAGCAGCTTTTTCCGGAGCAATTCACCCCTCCACTTT. The chain combines TRBV5-6 with TRBJ1-6; D uncertain. V was trimmed by 2 bases and J by 7 bases, leaving 10 bases between them. CDR3 size: 14 residues. The germline V gene has CDR1 SGHDT and CDR2 YYEEEE.

For the CDR3, the DNA is TGTGCCAGCAGCCCGGACAGTAACACTGAAGCTTTCTTT. It is translated as CASSPDSNTEAFF. The chain is built from TRBV7-9 and TRBJ1-1; perhaps TRBD1 as D (6 bases). The germline CDR1 and CDR2 sequences are SEHNR and FQNEAQ (reference sequence). The CDR3 consists of 13 residues. Trimming cost V 5 bases and J 2 bases, with 9 bases left between them. Full variable domain (missing parts from reference TRBV7-9 and TRBJ1-1): DTGVSQNPRHKITKRGQNVTFRCDPISEHNRLYWYRQTLGQGPEFLTYFQNEAQLEKSRLLSDRFSAERPKGSFSTLEIQRTEQGDSAMYLCASSPDSNTEAFFGQGTRLTVV.

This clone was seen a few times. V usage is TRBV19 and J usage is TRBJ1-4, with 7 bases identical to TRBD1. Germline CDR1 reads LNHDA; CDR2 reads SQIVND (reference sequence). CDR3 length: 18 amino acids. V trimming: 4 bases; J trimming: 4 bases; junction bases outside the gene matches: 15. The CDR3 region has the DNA TGTGCCAGTAGTACAATAGCCCCCTGGACAGGCTATAATGAAAAACTGTTTTTT. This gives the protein CASSTIAPWTGYNEKLFF. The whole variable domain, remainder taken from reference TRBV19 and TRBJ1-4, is DGGITQSPKYLFRKEGQNVTLSCEQNLNHDAMYWYRQDPGQGLRLIYYSQIVNDFQKGDIAEGYSVSREKKESFPLTVTSAQKNPTAFYLCASSTIAPWTGYNEKLFFGSGTQLSVL.

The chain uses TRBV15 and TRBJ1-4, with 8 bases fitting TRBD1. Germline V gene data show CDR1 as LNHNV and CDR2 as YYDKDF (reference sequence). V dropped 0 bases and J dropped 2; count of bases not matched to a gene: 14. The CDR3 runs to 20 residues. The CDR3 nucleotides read TGTGCCACCAGCAGAGACGCCAGGGGGCCCCCCCCCGCCACTAATGAAAAACTGTTTTTT. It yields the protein CATSRDARGPPPATNEKLFF. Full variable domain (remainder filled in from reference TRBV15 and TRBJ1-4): DAMVIQNPRYQVTQFGKPVTLSCSQTLNHNVMYWYQQKSSQAPKLLFHYYDKDFNNEADTPDNFQSRRPNTSFCFLDIRSPGLGDTAMYLCATSRDARGPPPATNEKLFFGSGTQLSVL.

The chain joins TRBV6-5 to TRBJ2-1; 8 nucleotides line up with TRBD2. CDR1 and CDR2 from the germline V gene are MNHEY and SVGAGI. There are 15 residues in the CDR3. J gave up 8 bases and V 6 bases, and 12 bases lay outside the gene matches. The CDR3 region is CASSARLAGRHEQFF. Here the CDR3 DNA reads TGTGCCAGCAGCGCACGCCTAGCGGGCCGCCATGAGCAGTTCTTC.

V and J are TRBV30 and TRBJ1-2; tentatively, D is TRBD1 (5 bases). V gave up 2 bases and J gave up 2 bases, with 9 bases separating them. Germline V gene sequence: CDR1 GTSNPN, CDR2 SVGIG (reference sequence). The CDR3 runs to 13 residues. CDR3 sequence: CAWSNGGNYGYTF. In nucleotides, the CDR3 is TGTGCCTGGAGTAACGGGGGAAACTATGGCTACACCTTC.

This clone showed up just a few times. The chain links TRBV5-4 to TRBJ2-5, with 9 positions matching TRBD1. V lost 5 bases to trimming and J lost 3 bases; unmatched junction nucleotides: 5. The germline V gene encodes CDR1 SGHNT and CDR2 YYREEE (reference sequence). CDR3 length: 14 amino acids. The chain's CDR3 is CASRGTGSEETQYF. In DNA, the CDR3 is TGTGCCAGCAGGGGGACAGGGTCGGAAGAGACCCAGTACTTC.